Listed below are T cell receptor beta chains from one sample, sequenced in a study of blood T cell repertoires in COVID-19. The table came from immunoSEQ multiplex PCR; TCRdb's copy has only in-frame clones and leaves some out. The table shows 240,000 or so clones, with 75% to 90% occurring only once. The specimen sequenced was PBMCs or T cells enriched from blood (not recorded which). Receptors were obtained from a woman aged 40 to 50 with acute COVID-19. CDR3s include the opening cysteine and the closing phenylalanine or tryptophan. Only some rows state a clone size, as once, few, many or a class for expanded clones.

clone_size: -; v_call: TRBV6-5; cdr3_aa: CASSYSETEDYEQYF
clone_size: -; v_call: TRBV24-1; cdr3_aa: CATSDGSQPQHF
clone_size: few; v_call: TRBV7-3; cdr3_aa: CASSLRGGTGDTQYF
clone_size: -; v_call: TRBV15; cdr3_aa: CATSRDRGGGNEAFF
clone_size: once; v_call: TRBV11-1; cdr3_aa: CASSPSGTETQYF
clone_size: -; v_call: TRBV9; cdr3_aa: CASSAGQFTEAFF
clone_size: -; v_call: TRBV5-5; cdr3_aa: CASSFTSGTFREQYF
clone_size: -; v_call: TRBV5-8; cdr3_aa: CASSKDRAGTDTQYF
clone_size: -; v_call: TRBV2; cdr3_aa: CASRPPWSVNTEAFF
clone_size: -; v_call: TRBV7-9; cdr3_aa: CASSLDRGSTGELFF
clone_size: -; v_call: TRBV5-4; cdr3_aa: CASSLELADSYEQYF
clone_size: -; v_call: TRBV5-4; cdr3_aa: CASSLEGLAGETQYF
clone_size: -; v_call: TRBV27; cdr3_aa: CASSVGLAATYEQYF
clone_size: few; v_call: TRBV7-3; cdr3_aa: CASSSGLAGGGPNEQFF
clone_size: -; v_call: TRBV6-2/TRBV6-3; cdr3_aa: CASSRLEGTGELFF
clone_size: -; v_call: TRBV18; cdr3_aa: CASSPLGLAGYEQYF
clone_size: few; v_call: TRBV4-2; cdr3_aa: CASNRQGGGFRTEAFF
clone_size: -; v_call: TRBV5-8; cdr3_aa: CASSLVLVQGIYEQYF
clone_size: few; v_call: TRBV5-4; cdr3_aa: CASSGDIKETQYF
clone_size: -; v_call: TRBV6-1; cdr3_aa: CASSEGQSNEKLFF
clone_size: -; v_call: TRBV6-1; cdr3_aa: CASSEASRGSNGYTF
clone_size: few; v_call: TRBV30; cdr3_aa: CAWSGAGGETQYF
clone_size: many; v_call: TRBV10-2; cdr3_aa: CASSGELSFWGSEAFF
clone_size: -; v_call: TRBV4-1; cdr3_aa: CASSQAVNTEAFF
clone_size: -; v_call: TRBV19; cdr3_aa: CASGGTANYGYTF
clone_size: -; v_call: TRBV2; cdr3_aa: CASRNSGSGYRNEQFF